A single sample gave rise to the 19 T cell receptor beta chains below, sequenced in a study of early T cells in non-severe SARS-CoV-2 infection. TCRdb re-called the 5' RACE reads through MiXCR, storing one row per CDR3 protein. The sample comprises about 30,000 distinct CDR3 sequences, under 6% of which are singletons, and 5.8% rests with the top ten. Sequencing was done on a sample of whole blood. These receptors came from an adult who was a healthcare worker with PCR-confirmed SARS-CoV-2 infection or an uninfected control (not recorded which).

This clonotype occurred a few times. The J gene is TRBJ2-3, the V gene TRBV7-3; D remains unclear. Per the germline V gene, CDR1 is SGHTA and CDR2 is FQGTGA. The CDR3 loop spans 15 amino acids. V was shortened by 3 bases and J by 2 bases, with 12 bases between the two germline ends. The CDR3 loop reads CASSFSPRITDTQYF. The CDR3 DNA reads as TGTGCCAGCAGCTTTAGCCCCAGGATCACAGATACGCAGTATTTT.

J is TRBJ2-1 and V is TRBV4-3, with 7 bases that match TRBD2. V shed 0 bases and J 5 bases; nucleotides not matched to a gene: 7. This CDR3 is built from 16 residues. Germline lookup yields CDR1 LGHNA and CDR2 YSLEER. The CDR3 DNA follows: TGCGCCAGCAGCCAAGATCCCGGGGGGTTAGACAATGAGCAGTTCTTC. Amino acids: CASSQDPGGLDNEQFF.

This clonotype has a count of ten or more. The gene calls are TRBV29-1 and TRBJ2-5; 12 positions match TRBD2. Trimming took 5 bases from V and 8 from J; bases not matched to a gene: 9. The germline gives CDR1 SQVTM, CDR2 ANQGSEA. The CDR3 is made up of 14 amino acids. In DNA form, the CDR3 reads TGCAGCGTTCCTATACTAGCGGGGGGATTAACCCAGTACTTC. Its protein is CSVPILAGGLTQYF.

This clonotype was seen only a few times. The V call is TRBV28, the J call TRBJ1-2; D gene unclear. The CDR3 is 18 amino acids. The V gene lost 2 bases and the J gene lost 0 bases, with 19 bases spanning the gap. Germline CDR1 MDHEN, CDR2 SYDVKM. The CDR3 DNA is TGTGCCAGCAGTTTAATTCCCAGCTTGGGCGGAGCTAACTATGGCTACACCTTC. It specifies CASSLIPSLGGANYGYTF.

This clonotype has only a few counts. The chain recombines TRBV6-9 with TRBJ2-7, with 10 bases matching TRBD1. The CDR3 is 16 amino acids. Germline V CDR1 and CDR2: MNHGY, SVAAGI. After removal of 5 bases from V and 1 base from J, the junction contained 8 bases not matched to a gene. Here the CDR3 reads CASSRPKDRGSYEQYF. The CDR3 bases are TGTGCCAGCAGTCGACCCAAGGACAGGGGGTCCTACGAGCAGTACTTC.

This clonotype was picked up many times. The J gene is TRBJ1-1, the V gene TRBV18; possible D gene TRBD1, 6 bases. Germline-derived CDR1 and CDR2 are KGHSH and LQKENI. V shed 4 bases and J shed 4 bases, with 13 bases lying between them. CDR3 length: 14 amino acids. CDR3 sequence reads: CASSQGVRSTEAFF. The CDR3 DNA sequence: TGTGCCAGCTCACAGGGGGTAAGGAGCACTGAAGCTTTCTTT. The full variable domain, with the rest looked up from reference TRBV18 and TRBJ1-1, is NAGVMQNPRHLVRRRGQEARLRCSPMKGHSHVYWYRQLPEEGLKFMVYLQKENIIDESGMPKERFSAEFPKEGPSILRIQQVVRGDSAAYFCASSQGVRSTEAFFGQGTRLTVV.

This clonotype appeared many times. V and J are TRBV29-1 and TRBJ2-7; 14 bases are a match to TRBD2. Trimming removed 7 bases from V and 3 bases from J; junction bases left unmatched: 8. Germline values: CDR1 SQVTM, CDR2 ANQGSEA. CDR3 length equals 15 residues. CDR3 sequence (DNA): TGCAGCGCAGCCGGGACTAGCGGGGGTCGCTACGAGCAGTACTTC. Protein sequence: CSAAGTSGGRYEQYF.

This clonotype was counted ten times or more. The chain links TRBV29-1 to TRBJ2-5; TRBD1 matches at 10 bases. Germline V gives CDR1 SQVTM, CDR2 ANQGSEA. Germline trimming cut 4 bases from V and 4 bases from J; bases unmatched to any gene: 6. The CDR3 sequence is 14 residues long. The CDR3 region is CSVGWDRGAETQYF. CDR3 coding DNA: TGCAGCGTTGGGTGGGACAGGGGAGCAGAGACCCAGTACTTC.

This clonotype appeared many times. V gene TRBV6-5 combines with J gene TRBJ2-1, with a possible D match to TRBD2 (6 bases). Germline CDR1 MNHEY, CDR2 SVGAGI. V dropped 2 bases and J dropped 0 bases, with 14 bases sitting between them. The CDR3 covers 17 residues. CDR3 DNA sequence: TGTGCCAGCAGTTACCCAGTGTCGGGGGACTCCTACAATGAGCAGTTCTTC. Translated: CASSYPVSGDSYNEQFF.

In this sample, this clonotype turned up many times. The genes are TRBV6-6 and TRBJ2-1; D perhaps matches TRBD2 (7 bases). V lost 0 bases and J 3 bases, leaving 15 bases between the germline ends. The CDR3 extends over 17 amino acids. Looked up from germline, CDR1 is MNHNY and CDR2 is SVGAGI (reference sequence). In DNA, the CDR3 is TGTGCCAGCAGTTACTCGTATCCGGGGGGCCGCTACAATGAGCAGTTCTTC. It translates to CASSYSYPGGRYNEQFF.

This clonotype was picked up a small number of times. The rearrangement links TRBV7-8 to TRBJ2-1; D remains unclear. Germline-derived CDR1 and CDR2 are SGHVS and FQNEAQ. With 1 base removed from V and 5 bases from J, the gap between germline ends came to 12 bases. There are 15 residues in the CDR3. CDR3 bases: TGTGCCAGCAGCTTAGATAGGTATTACGACAATGAGCAGTTCTTC. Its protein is CASSLDRYYDNEQFF.

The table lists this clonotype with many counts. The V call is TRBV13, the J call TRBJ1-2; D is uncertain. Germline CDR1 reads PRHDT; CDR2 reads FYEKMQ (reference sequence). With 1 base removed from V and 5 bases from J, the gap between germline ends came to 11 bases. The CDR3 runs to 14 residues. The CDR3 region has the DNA TGTGCCAGCAGCTTAGAATCCAGGTCTTATGGCTACACCTTC. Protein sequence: CASSLESRSYGYTF.

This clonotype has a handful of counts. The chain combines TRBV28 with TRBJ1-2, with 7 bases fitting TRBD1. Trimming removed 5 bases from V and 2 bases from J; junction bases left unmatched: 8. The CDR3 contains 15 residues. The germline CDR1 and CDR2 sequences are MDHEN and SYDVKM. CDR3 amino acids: CASSRPQGGNYGYTF. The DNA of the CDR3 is TGTGCCAGCAGTCGGCCCCAGGGGGGGAACTATGGCTACACCTTC.

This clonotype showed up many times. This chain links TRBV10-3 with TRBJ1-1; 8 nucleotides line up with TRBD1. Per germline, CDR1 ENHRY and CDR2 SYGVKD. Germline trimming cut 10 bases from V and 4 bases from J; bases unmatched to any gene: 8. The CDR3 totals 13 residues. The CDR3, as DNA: TGTGCCACCGGTTCAGGGGGCCCCACTGAAGCTTTCTTT. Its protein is CATGSGGPTEAFF.

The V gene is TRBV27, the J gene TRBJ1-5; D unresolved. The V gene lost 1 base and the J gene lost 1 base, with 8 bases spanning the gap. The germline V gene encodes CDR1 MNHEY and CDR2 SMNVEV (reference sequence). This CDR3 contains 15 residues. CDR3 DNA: TGTGCCAGCAGTTTATATCACGGGAGCAATCAGCCCCAGCATTTT. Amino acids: CASSLYHGSNQPQHF.

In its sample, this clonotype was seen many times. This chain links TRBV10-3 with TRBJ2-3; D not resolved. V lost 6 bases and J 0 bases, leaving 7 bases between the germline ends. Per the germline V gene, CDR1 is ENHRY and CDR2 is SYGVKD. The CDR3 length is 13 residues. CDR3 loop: CAISETSTDTQYF. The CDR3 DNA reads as TGTGCCATCAGCGAGACTAGCACAGATACGCAGTATTTT.

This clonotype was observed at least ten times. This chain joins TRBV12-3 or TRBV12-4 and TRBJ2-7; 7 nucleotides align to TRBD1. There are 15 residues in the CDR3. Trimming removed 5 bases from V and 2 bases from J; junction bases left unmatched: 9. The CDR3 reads CASSLRQGRPYEQYF. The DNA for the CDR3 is TGTGCCAGCAGTCTCCGACAGGGAAGGCCCTACGAGCAGTACTTC.

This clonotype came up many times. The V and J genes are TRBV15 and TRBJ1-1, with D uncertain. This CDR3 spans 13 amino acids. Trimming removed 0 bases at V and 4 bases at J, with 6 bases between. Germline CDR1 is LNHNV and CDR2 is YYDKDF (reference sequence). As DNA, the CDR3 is TGTGCCACCAGCAGAGATCCAGGCACTGAAGCTTTCTTT. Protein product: CATSRDPGTEAFF.

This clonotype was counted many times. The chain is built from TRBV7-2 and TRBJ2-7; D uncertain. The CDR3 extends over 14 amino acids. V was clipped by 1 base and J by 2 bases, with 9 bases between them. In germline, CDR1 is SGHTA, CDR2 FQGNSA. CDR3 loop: CASSLGGSPYEQYF. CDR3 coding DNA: TGTGCCAGCAGCTTAGGCGGATCGCCCTACGAGCAGTACTTC.